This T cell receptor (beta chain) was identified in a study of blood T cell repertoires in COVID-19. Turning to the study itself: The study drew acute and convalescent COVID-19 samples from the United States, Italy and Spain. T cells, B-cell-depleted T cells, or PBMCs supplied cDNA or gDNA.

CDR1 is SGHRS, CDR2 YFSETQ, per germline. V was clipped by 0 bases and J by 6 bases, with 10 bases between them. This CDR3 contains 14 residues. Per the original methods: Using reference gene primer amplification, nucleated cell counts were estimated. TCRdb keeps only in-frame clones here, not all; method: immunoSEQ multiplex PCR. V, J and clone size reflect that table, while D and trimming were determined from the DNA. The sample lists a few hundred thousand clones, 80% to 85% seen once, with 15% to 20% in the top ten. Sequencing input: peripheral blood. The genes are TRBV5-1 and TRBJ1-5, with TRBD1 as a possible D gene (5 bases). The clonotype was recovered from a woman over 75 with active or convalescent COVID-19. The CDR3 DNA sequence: TGCGCCAGCAGCTTGGGTGGGGGGACTCAGCCCCAGCATTTT. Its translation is CASSLGGGTQPQHF.